One and the same sample provided the 21 T cell receptor beta chains below, sequenced in a study of blood T cells in healthy people across ages. A J-beta primer mix and a sample-barcoded 5' primer were used in a second PCR of roughly 6 to 11 cycles. Using its own MiXCR run on the 5' RACE reads, TCRdb lists one record per CDR3 protein. The sample has approximately 490,000 distinct CDR3 sequences; approximately 25% are singletons. In addition, the sample was reused for a study of T cells of mothers and their children.

Sequenced input: blood. The receptors were sampled from a boy younger than 18 in good health.

Only a few counts were recorded for this clonotype. The chain has TRBV5-5 and TRBJ1-2; D may be TRBD1 (5 bases). Germline values: CDR1 SGHKS, CDR2 YYEKEE (reference sequence). V was shortened by 2 bases and J by 7 bases, with 12 bases between the two germline ends. CDR3 length equals 13 residues. In DNA form, the CDR3 reads TGTGCCAGCAGCTTATTAGGGGCGCGTGGCTACACCTTC. Its translation: CASSLLGARGYTF.

The CDR3 DNA sequence: TGTGCCAGCAGCATACAGGGGGAGAAAAATTCACCCCTCCACTTT. Residues: CASSIQGEKNSPLHF. The chain couples TRBV6-5 to TRBJ1-6, with 8 nucleotides matching TRBD1. V was clipped by 6 bases and J by 7 bases; unmatched bases: 8. This CDR3 is built from 15 residues. CDR1 and CDR2 (germline): MNHEY, SVGAGI.

V is TRBV7-2 and J is TRBJ1-5; D may be TRBD1 (5 bases). The CDR3 is 15 amino acids. Germline V gene sequence: CDR1 SGHTA, CDR2 FQGNSA. Trimming removed 2 bases from V and 6 bases from J, with 14 bases in between. CDR3 residues: CASSLTGASGQPQHF. The CDR3 DNA follows: TGTGCCAGCAGCTTAACTGGGGCGAGCGGTCAGCCCCAGCATTTT.

This sequence joins TRBV6-2 or TRBV6-3 and TRBJ2-3; D may match TRBD1 or TRBD2 (5 bases each). V was clipped by 5 bases and J by 8 bases, with 23 bases between them. Germline V gene data show CDR1 as MNHEY and CDR2 as SVGEGT. The CDR3 spans 16 residues. DNA for the CDR3: TGTGCCAGCAGTCGCCGGGACCTACGGGGAGTGGGTACGCAGTATTTT. This codes for CASSRRDLRGVGTQYF.

V usage is TRBV29-1 and J usage is TRBJ2-5; D not resolved. The V end lost 1 base, the J end lost 5 bases, and 14 bases lay between the germline ends. The CDR3 is made up of 14 amino acids. Germline V lookup: CDR1 SQVTM, CDR2 ANQGSEA. The CDR3 spells CSVEGQLAGETQYF. Written as DNA, the CDR3 is TGCAGCGTTGAAGGTCAATTAGCCGGGGAGACCCAGTACTTC.

This clonotype was counted a few times. V usage is TRBV6-6 and J usage is TRBJ2-6; D is undetermined. Germline loops: CDR1 MNHNY, CDR2 SVGAGI (reference sequence). CDR3 length: 15 residues. V was pared by 5 bases and J by 0 bases, with 8 bases between. CDR3 sequence: CASSDLVSGANVLTF. CDR3 coding DNA: TGTGCCAGCAGTGACTTAGTCTCTGGGGCCAACGTCCTGACTTTC.

V and J are TRBV2 and TRBJ2-1; the D is unclear. Trimming shortened V by 3 bases and J by 8 bases, and 8 bases separated the two germline ends. This CDR3 spans 12 amino acids. Germline V gives CDR1 SNHLY, CDR2 FYNNEI. This CDR3 reads CASSEMGYEQFF. The CDR3 coding sequence is TGTGCCAGCAGTGAGATGGGGTATGAGCAGTTCTTC.

The gene calls are TRBV28 and TRBJ1-5; TRBD1 agrees at 10 bases. CDR3 size: 17 residues. Germline-derived CDR1 and CDR2 are MDHEN and SYDVKM. With 6 bases clipped from V and 0 bases from J, the junction kept 8 bases outside the gene matches. The CDR3 sequence: CASRDRDRGYSNQPQHF. CDR3 in DNA: TGTGCCAGCAGGGATCGGGACAGGGGATATAGCAATCAGCCCCAGCATTTT.

Here the CDR3 reads CASSPLSGTRLHNEQFF. The CDR3 DNA reads as TGTGCCAGCAGTCCTTTATCCGGGACTAGGCTCCACAATGAGCAGTTCTTC. The V and J genes are TRBV2 and TRBJ2-1; 8 bases agree with TRBD2. The trim removed 5 bases at V and 5 bases at J, leaving 14 bases unmatched. Germline V gene data show CDR1 as SNHLY and CDR2 as FYNNEI. This CDR3 has 17 residues.

This clonotype turned up a few times. The rearrangement links TRBV28 to TRBJ2-6; TRBD2 matches at 12 bases. V shed 5 bases and J 1 base; nucleotides not matched to a gene: 12. CDR3 length equals 20 residues. Per the germline V gene, CDR1 is MDHEN and CDR2 is SYDVKM. CDR3 coding DNA: TGTGCCAGCAGTAAATTTGCTAGCGGGAGGGCCTGGTCTGGGGCCAACGTCCTGACTTTC. It codes for CASSKFASGRAWSGANVLTF.

This clonotype was recorded a few times. DNA of the CDR3: TGTGCCAGCATGGGTTGGGACAGTACCTACGAGCAGTACTTC. Its protein product is CASMGWDSTYEQYF. The rearrangement joins TRBV28 to TRBJ2-5; 7 bases match TRBD1. The J call may be in error: the DNA end matches TRBJ2-7 better. The CDR3 sequence is 14 residues long. The V gene's germline CDR1 is MDHEN and CDR2 SYDVKM.

The chain carries TRBV12-3 or TRBV12-4 and TRBJ2-1; TRBD1 is a possible D gene (6 bases). The CDR3 spans 12 residues. With 6 bases removed from V and 8 bases from J, the gap between germline ends came to 11 bases. Written as DNA, the CDR3 is TGTGCCAGCAGCACAGGGTTTTATGAGCAGTTCTTC. Its translation is CASSTGFYEQFF.

This clonotype was counted between two and nine times. This sequence joins TRBV23-1 and TRBJ2-3; D possibly corresponds to TRBD2 (6 bases). TRBV23-1 carries the ORF label, with uncertain function. The CDR3 extends over 17 amino acids. The V gene lost 2 bases and the J gene lost 1 base, with 16 bases spanning the gap. CDR3 amino acids: CASSQPLGGIRTDTQYF. CDR3 DNA: TGCGCCAGCAGTCAACCACTTGGGGGGATTCGCACAGATACGCAGTATTTT.

The chain combines TRBV4-1 with TRBJ2-7; D is ambiguous. The V and J ends lost 0 bases and 5 bases respectively, with 11 bases between them. The CDR3 has 14 amino acids. Germline V CDR1 and CDR2: MGHRA, YSYEKL. CDR3 protein: CASSQEVPPHEQYF. CDR3 nucleotide sequence: TGCGCCAGCAGCCAAGAGGTCCCCCCGCACGAGCAGTACTTC.

This clonotype was picked up a small number of times. In nucleotides, the CDR3 is TGCGCCAGCGGTCTGCTACCCGACACCGGGGAGCTGTTTTTT. Translation gives CASGLLPDTGELFF. The V gene is TRBV4-3, the J gene TRBJ2-2; no reliable D call. Germline loops: CDR1 LGHNA, CDR2 YSLEER. V dropped 8 bases and J dropped 3 bases, with 13 bases sitting between them. The CDR3 is 14 residues long.

The V call is TRBV7-2, the J call TRBJ2-7; D gene ambiguous. Germline V gene lookup returns CDR1 SGHTA and CDR2 FQGNSA. The CDR3 totals 12 residues. Trimming left V 5 bases short and J 6 bases short, with 11 bases between. The CDR3 nucleotides are TGTGCCAGCAGCCTTCCCGATTTCGAGCAGTACTTC. This codes for CASSLPDFEQYF.

The V call is TRBV28, the J call TRBJ1-2; TRBD1 agrees at 11 bases. Trimming removed 5 bases from V and 8 bases from J; junction bases left unmatched: 13. The CDR3 is 16 amino acids. Per the germline V gene, CDR1 is MDHEN and CDR2 is SYDVKM. The CDR3 is CASSPTPDRGQKGYTF. CDR3 bases: TGTGCCAGCAGTCCTACCCCGGACAGGGGGCAGAAGGGCTACACCTTC.

V is TRBV5-1 and J is TRBJ1-5; maybe TRBD1 (6 bases). CDR1 SGHRS and CDR2 YFSETQ come from the germline V gene. CDR3 length: 13 residues. Trimming pared 4 bases from V and 6 bases from J, leaving 11 bases between. CDR3 residues: CASSQGGAQPQHF. Here the CDR3 DNA reads TGCGCCAGCAGCCAAGGGGGAGCTCAGCCCCAGCATTTT.

The V call is TRBV2, the J call TRBJ2-2, with TRBD2 as a possible D gene (6 bases). CDR1 SNHLY and CDR2 FYNNEI come from the germline V gene. The CDR3 is made up of 16 amino acids. Trimming stripped 5 bases from V and 4 bases from J, with 17 bases between. The CDR3 loop is CASSLIGGASTGELFF. CDR3 DNA sequence: TGTGCCAGCAGTCTTATCGGGGGAGCTTCCACCGGGGAGCTGTTTTTT.

This clonotype was counted only a few times. The chain uses TRBV5-6 and TRBJ2-4; no clear D gene. Germline V gene sequence: CDR1 SGHDT, CDR2 YYEEEE. V was trimmed by 0 bases and J by 0 bases, leaving 16 bases between them. The CDR3 length is 18 residues. The CDR3 region has the DNA TGTGCCAGCAGCTTGGCCTGGGCGGCAGGCCTAGCCAAAAACATTCAGTACTTC. This gives the protein CASSLAWAAGLAKNIQYF.

The V and J genes are TRBV20-1 and TRBJ2-6, with TRBD2 identical over 12 bases. Germline CDR1 DFQATT, CDR2 SNEGSKA (reference sequence). The trim removed 5 bases at V and 0 bases at J, leaving 5 bases unmatched. This CDR3 contains 17 residues. CDR3 nucleotide sequence: TGCAGTGCTCGGACTAGCGGGACCGCCTCTGGGGCCAACGTCCTGACTTTC. It encodes CSARTSGTASGANVLTF.